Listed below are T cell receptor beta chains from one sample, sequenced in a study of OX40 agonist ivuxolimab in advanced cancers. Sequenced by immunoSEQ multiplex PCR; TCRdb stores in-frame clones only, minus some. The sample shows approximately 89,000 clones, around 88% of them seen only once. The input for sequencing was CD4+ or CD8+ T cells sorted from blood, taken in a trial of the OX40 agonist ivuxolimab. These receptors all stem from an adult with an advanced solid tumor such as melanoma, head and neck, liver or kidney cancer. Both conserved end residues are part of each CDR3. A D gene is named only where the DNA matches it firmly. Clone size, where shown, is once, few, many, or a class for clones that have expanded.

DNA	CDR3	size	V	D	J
TGCGCCAGCAGCTTGGCCCAGGGAACCTACGAGCAGTACTTC	CASSLAQGTYEQYF	.	TRBV5-1	.	TRBJ2-7
TGTGCCAGTAGTACCGGGTCTAGGGGCTTCACAGATACGCAGTATTTT	CASSTGSRGFTDTQYF	.	TRBV19	.	TRBJ2-3
TGTGCCAGCTCACCAACAGGGGGGGATCAGCCCCAGCATTTT	CASSPTGGDQPQHF	.	TRBV18	TRBD1	TRBJ1-5
TGTGCCAGCAGCCAAGAAGGGACAGGCCCCTACGAGCAGTACTTC	CASSQEGTGPYEQYF	.	TRBV4-2	TRBD1	TRBJ2-7
TGTGCCAGCAGCCCAATCCGGTCTAGTCCAAACATTCAGTACTTC	CASSPIRSSPNIQYF	.	TRBV11-1	.	TRBJ2-4
TGCGCCAGCAGCCAAGATTGGAGTTCTGGAAACACCATATATTTT	CASSQDWSSGNTIYF	.	TRBV4-3	.	TRBJ1-3
TGTGCCAGCAGCTTTTCACACTTGTACGAGCAGTACTTC	CASSFSHLYEQYF	.	TRBV7-9	.	TRBJ2-7
TGTGCCAGCAGGGAAGCGGGAGGGAATCACAATGAGCAGTTCTTC	CASREAGGNHNEQFF	once	TRBV28	TRBD2	TRBJ2-1
TGTGCCAGCAGCATCGCAACTAATGAAAAACTGTTTTTT	CASSIATNEKLFF	medium-sized	TRBV5-4	.	TRBJ1-4
TGTGCCTGGAGAAAACAACGGGACCGGATCACCGGGGAGCTGTTTTTT	CAWRKQRDRITGELFF	.	TRBV30	.	TRBJ2-2
TGCGCCAGCAGCCACCAGTTGCATGCAGAGACCCAGTACTTC	CASSHQLHAETQYF	.	TRBV4-3	.	TRBJ2-5
TGCGCCAGCAGACGCAATAGCGGGAGCTATGAGCAGTTCTTC	CASRRNSGSYEQFF	medium-sized	TRBV5-1	TRBD2	TRBJ2-1
TGTGCCAGTAGAAAAAATCAAGGGGGGAATGAGCAGTTCTTC	CASRKNQGGNEQFF	.	TRBV19	.	TRBJ2-1
TGCAGCGTATCGAACGGGGGGCCTAGCTCACCCCTCCACTTT	CSVSNGGPSSPLHF	.	TRBV29-1	.	TRBJ1-6
TGTGCCAGCAGCTTGAGCGGCTCCACAGATACGCAGTATTTT	CASSLSGSTDTQYF	once	TRBV5-4	.	TRBJ2-3
TGTGCCAGTAGGCCGGGACCCGCCTCCTACGAGCAGTACTTC	CASRPGPASYEQYF	.	TRBV27	.	TRBJ2-7
TGCGCCAGCAGCCCCCGGGACACGTATGGCTACACCTTC	CASSPRDTYGYTF	.	TRBV5-1	.	TRBJ1-2
TGTGCCAGCAGTTACGAGGGACAGGCGGACTTC	CASSYEGQADF	few	TRBV6-5	TRBD1	TRBJ2-4
TGTGCCAGTAGTATAGAAGGGTTCGGAGGCACTGAAGCTTTCTTT	CASSIEGFGGTEAFF	.	TRBV19	.	TRBJ1-1
TGTGCCATCAGGAACCGGGACACCCTTACCGAGCAGTTCTTC	CAIRNRDTLTEQFF	.	TRBV10-3	.	TRBJ2-1
TGTGCCAGCAGTGTCCAGCGCCGCACAGATACGCAGTATTTT	CASSVQRRTDTQYF	.	TRBV2	.	TRBJ2-3
TGTGCCAGCATACCAGGGATGACTAGCGGGGTGTCCTACAATGAGCAGTTCTTC	CASIPGMTSGVSYNEQFF	.	TRBV28	TRBD2	TRBJ2-1
TGTGCCAGCAGCACTCTCGGGACAGGAACCTACGAGCAGTACTTC	CASSTLGTGTYEQYF	.	TRBV7-6	TRBD1	TRBJ2-7
TGTGGCACTGCCCACATAACACAAAGTCGGGCCAACGTCCTGACTTTC	CGTAHITQSRANVLTF	.	TRBV8-2	.	TRBJ2-6
TGCGCCAGCAGCCCGGGACTAGCGGGAGGGCAGGTTGGAAACATTCAGTACTTC	CASSPGLAGGQVGNIQYF	.	TRBV5-1	TRBD2	TRBJ2-4
TGTGCCAGCAGCGCCGGGACTAGCGGGAGTACCGGGGAGCTGTTTTTT	CASSAGTSGSTGELFF	.	TRBV9	TRBD2	TRBJ2-2
TGTGCCAGCTGCACAGGGGGCAATCAGCCCCAGCATTTT	CASCTGGNQPQHF	.	TRBV28	TRBD1	TRBJ1-5
TGTGCCAGTAGTATTGACACCTGGACCTACGAGCAGTACTTC	CASSIDTWTYEQYF	.	TRBV19	.	TRBJ2-7
TGTGCCAGCAGGCAGACAGTATGGGGCTACACCTTC	CASRQTVWGYTF	.	TRBV2	.	TRBJ1-2
TGTGCCAGTTCGGGGACTTCAAGGGAGAACACTGAAGCTTTCTTT	CASSGTSRENTEAFF	.	TRBV19	.	TRBJ1-1
TGTGCCAGCAGCATCTCCTACGAGCAGTACTTC	CASSISYEQYF	.	TRBV28	.	TRBJ2-7
TGTGCCAGCAGTTACGACAGGGCCCCTAACTATGGCTACACCTTC	CASSYDRAPNYGYTF	.	TRBV6-5	TRBD1	TRBJ1-2
TGTGCCAGCAGTGGGGGACTAGCGGGAGGAACCTACGAGCAGTACTTC	CASSGGLAGGTYEQYF	.	TRBV28	TRBD2	TRBJ2-7